What follows describes a single TCR beta chain. The data were taken from a study of radiotherapy plus CTLA-4 blockade in lung cancer. Germline V lookup: CDR1 SGHTA, CDR2 FQGNSA. The CDR3 covers 13 residues. Trimming shortened V by 2 bases and J by 0 bases, and 5 bases separated the two germline ends. Profiled with immunoSEQ multiplex PCR; TCRdb holds only in-frame clones, not every one. The data contain 90,000 to 95,000 clones, about 80% of them singletons. The clonotype originates from a human donor with non-small cell lung cancer who had stable disease on radiotherapy plus ipilimumab. Material: peripheral blood, obtained from a patient treated with radiotherapy plus ipilimumab. The chain joins TRBV7-2 to TRBJ2-7; D is undetermined. The chain's CDR3 is CASSLTYSYEQYF. The CDR3 DNA follows: TGTGCCAGCAGCTTAACATACTCCTACGAGCAGTACTTC.